The entry below describes one T cell receptor (beta chain). This CDR3 is 14 amino acids long. Deletions cut 3 bases from V and 0 bases from J, with 8 bases between. The germline V gene encodes CDR1 LNHDA and CDR2 SQIVND (reference sequence). The sample is drawn from a study of T cell changes during pregnancy in multiple sclerosis. The repertoire was sequenced with immunoSEQ multiplex PCR; TCRdb's copy has only in-frame clones and lacks some. The profile shows 85,000 to 100,000 clones, less than 95% of them singletons. The chain couples TRBV19 to TRBJ1-1, with a possible D match to TRBD1 (5 bases). This receptor was identified in a female donor with multiple sclerosis, enrolled in a pregnancy study. The sample here was peripheral blood, taken before pregnancy. CDR3 nucleotides: TGTGCCAGTAGTATGCCGGGGGTGAACACTGAAGCTTTCTTT. This encodes CASSMPGVNTEAFF.